This TCR beta chain was captured by sequencing in a study of vaccination and CD4 T cells after COVID-19. Whole-study context: Convalescent donors: six male, four female; seven Caucasian, two Asian, one multiracial, two Hispanic.

The Oncomine TCR Beta short-read assay sequenced DNA from cultured CD4+ T cells. TCRdb re-called the PCR reads through MiXCR, storing one row per CDR3 protein. The sample comprises roughly 3,500 distinct CDR3 sequences, roughly 18% of which are singletons, and about a quarter rests with the top ten. The V end lost 1 base, the J end lost 2 bases, and 15 bases lay between the germline ends. In germline, CDR1 is DFQATT, CDR2 SNEGSKA (reference sequence). This CDR3 is 15 amino acids long. Indicated treatment: approximately nine-day PBMC culture with coronavirus spike peptide pools or control peptides (ViraFEST assay). Note on this clonotype: Its antigen is currently unknown.

This clonotype originated in a human donor who had recovered from COVID-19. The chain recombines TRBV20-1 with TRBJ2-7; D is uncertain. Specimen: CD4+ T cells from blood, cultured in vitro. CDR3 loop: CSARVGLGRAYEQYF. In DNA form, the CDR3 reads TGCAGTGCTAGAGTAGGTTTAGGCAGAGCCTACGAGCAGTACTTC.